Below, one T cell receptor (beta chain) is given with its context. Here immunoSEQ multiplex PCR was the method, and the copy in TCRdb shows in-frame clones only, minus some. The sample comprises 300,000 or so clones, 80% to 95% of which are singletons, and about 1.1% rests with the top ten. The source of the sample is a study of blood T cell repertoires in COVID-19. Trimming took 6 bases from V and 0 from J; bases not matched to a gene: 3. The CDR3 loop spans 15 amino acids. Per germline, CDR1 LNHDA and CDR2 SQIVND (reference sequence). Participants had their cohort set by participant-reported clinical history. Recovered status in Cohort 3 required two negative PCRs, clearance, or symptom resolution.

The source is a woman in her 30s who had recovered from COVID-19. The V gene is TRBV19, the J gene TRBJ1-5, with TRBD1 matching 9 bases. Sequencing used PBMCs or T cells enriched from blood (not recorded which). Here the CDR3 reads CASSGTGLSNQPQHF. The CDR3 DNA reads TGTGCCAGTAGCGGGACAGGGCTTAGCAATCAGCCCCAGCATTTT.